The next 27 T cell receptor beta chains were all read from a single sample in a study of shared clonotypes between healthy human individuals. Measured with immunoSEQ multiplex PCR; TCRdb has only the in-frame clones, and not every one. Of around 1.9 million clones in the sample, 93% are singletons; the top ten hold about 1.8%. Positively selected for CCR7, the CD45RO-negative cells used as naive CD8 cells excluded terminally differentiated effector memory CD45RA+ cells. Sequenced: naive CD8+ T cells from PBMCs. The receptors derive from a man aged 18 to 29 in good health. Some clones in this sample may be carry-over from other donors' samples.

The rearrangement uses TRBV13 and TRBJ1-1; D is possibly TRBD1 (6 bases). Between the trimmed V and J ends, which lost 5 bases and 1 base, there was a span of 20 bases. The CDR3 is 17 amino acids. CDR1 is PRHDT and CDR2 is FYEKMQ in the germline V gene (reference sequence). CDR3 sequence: CASSPETNREGNTEAFF. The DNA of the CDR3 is TGTGCCAGCAGCCCGGAGACTAACAGGGAGGGGAACACTGAAGCTTTCTTT.

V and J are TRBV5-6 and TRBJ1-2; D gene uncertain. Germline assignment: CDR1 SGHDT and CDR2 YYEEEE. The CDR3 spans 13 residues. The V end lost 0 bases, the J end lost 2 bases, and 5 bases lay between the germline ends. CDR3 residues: CASSLGNNYGYTF. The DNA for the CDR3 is TGTGCCAGCAGCTTGGGCAACAACTATGGCTACACCTTC.

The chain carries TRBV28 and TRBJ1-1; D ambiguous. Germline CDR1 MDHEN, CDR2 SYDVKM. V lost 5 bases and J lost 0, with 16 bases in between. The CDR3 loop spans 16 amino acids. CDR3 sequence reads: CASSLPRELMNTEAFF. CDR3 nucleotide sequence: TGTGCCAGCAGTCTCCCAAGGGAGCTCATGAACACTGAAGCTTTCTTT.

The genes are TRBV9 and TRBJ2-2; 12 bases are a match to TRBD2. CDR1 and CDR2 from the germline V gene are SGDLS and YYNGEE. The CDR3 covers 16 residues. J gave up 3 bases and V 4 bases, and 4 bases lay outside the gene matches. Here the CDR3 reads CASSPRLAGDTGELFF. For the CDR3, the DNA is TGTGCCAGCAGCCCTAGACTAGCGGGAGACACCGGGGAGCTGTTTTTT.

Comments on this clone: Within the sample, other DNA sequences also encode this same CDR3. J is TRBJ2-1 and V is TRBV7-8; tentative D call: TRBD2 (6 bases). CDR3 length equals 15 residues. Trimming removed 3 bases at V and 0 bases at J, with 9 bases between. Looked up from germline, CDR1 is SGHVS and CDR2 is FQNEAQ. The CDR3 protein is CASSFGGSSYNEQFF. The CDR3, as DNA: TGTGCCAGCAGCTTCGGGGGAAGCTCCTACAATGAGCAGTTCTTC. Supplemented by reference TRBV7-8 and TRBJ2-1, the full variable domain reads GAGVSQSPRYKVAKRGQDVALRCDPISGHVSLFWYQQALGQGPEFLTYFQNEAQLDKSGLPSDRFFAERPEGSVSTLKIQRTQQEDSAVYLCASSFGGSSYNEQFFGPGTRLTVL.

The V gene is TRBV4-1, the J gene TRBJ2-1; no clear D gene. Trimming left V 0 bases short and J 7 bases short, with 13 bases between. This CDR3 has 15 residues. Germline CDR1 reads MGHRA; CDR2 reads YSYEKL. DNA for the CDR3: TGCGCCAGCAGCCAAGAAGGCGGCGGTCGGAATGAGCAGTTCTTC. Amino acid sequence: CASSQEGGGRNEQFF.

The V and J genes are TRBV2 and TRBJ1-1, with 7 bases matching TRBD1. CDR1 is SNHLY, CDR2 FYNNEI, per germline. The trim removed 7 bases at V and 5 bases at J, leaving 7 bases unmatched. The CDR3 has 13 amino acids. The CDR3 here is CASKDRSGTEAFF. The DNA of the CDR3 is TGTGCCAGCAAGGACAGGTCAGGGACTGAAGCTTTCTTT.

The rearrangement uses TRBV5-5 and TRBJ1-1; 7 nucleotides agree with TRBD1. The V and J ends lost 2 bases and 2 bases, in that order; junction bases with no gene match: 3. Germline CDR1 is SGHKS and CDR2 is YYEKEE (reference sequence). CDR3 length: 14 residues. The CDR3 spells CASSLQGRNTEAFF. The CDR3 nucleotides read TGTGCCAGCAGCTTACAGGGGCGAAACACTGAAGCTTTCTTT. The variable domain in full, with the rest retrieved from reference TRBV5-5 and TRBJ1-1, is DAGVTQSPTHLIKTRGQQVTLRCSPISGHKSVSWYQQVLGQGPQFIFQYYEKEERGRGNFPDRFSARQFPNYSSELNVNALLLGDSALYLCASSLQGRNTEAFFGQGTRLTVV.

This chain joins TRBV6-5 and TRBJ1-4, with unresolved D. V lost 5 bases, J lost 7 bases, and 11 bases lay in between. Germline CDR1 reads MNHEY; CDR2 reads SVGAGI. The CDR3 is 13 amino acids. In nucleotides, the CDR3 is TGTGCCAGCAGTAACCGGAACGGTGAAAAACTGTTTTTT. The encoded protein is CASSNRNGEKLFF.

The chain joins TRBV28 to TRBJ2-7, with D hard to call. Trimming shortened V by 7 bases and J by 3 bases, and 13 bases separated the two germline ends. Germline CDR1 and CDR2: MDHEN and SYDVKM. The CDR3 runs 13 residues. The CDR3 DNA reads TGTGCCAGCACCCGAGTGACTCTCTACGAGCAGTACTTC. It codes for CASTRVTLYEQYF.

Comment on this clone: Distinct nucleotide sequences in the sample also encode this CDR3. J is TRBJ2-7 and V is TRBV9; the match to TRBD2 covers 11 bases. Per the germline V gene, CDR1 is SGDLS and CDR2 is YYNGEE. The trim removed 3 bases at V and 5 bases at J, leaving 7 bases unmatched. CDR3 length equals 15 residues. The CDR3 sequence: CASSASGLAGDEQYF. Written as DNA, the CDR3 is TGTGCCAGCAGCGCCTCCGGACTAGCGGGCGACGAGCAGTACTTC.

The CDR3 protein is CASSQARRDRRHYEQYF. CDR3 sequence (DNA): TGTGCCAGCAGCCAAGCCCGTCGGGACAGAAGGCACTACGAGCAGTACTTC. The chain is built from TRBV4-2 and TRBJ2-7; TRBD1 matches 7 bases. V lost 1 base and J lost 3; bases outside the gene matches: 12. This CDR3 comprises 17 residues. Germline loops: CDR1 LGHNA, CDR2 YNFKEQ.

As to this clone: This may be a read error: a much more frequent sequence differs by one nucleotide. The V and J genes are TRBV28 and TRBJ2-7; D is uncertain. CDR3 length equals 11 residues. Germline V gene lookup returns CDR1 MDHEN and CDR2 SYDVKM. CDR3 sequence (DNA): TGTGCCAGCAGTTTTTCCTTCGAGCAGTACTTC. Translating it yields CASSFSFEQYF.

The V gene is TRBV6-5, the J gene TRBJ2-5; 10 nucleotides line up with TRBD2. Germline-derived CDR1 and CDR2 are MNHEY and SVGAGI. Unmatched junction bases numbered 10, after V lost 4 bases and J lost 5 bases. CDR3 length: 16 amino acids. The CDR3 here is CASSFMLAGEMETQYF. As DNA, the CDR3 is TGTGCCAGCAGTTTTATGCTAGCGGGAGAGATGGAGACCCAGTACTTC.

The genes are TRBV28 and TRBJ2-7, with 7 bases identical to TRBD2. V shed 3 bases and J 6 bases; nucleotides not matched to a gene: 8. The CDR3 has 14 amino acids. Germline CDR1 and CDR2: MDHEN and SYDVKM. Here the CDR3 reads CASSFLAGVREQYF. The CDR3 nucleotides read TGTGCCAGCAGTTTTCTCGCGGGAGTACGCGAGCAGTACTTC.

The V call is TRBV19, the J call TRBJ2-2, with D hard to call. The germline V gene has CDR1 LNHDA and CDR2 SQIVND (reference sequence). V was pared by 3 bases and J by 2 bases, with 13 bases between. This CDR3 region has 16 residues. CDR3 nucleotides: TGTGCCAGTAGTATTCGGCGACAAACTAACACCGGGGAGCTGTTTTTT. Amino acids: CASSIRRQTNTGELFF.

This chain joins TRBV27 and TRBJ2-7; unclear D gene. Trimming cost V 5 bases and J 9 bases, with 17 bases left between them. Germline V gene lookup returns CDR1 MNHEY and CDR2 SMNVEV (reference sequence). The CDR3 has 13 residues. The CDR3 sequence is CASSPDGGSRQYF. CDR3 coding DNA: TGTGCCAGCAGTCCTGACGGCGGCTCGAGGCAGTACTTC.

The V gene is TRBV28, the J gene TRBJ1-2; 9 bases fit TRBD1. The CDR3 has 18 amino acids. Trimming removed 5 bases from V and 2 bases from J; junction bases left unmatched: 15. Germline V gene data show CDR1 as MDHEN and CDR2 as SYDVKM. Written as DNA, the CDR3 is TGTGCCAGCAGTCCCCCGGGGGACAGGGAGTCTTGGAACTATGGCTACACCTTC. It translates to CASSPPGDRESWNYGYTF.

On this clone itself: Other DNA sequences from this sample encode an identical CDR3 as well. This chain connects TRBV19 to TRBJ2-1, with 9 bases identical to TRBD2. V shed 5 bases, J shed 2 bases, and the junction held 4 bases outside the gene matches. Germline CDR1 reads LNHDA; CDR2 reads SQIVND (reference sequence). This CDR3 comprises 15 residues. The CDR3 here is CASSLTSGPYNEQFF. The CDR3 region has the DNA TGTGCCAGTAGTCTTACTAGCGGGCCCTACAATGAGCAGTTCTTC.

CDR3 sequence: CAISEGQGEYETQYF. The CDR3 nucleotides are TGTGCCATCAGTGAAGGACAGGGGGAGTACGAGACCCAGTACTTC. The chain couples TRBV10-3 to TRBJ2-5; 10 nucleotides align to TRBD1. The germline CDR1 and CDR2 sequences are ENHRY and SYGVKD. The CDR3 sequence is 15 residues long. V shed 3 bases, J shed 5 bases, and the junction held 6 bases outside the gene matches.

The DNA of the CDR3 is TGCAGCGTTGCCCTCGTGGCCATCAGCCGCCATGAGCAGTTCTTC. This codes for CSVALVAISRHEQFF. The V gene is TRBV29-1, the J gene TRBJ2-1; D gene uncertain. V lost 4 bases to trimming and J lost 8 bases, with 21 bases between them. The CDR3 runs to 15 residues. Per germline, CDR1 SQVTM and CDR2 ANQGSEA.

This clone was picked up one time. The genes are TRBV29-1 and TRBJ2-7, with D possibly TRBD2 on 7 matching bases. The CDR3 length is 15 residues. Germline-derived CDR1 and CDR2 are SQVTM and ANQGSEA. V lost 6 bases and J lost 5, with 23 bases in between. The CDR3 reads CSVRGGGSRANEQYF. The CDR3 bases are TGCAGCGTCCGAGGGGGGGGAAGTCGGGCGAACGAGCAGTACTTC.

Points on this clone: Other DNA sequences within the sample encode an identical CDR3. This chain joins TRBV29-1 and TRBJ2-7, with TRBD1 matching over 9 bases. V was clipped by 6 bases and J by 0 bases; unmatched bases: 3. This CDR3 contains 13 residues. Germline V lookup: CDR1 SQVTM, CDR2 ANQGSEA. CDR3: CSVLTGGSYEQYF. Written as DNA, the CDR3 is TGCAGCGTCTTGACAGGGGGCTCCTACGAGCAGTACTTC.

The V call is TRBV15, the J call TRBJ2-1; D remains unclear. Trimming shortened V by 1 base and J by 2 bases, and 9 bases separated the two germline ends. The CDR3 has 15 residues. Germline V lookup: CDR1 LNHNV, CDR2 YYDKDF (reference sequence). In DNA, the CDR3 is TGTGCCACCAGCAGAGGGGATGACACCTACAATGAGCAGTTCTTC. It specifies CATSRGDDTYNEQFF.

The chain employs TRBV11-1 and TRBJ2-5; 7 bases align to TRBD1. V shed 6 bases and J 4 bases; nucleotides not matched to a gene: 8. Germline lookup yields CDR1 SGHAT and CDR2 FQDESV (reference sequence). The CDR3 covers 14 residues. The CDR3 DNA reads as TGTGCCAGCAGTTCCATCGACAGGGCAGAGACCCAGTACTTC. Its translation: CASSSIDRAETQYF.

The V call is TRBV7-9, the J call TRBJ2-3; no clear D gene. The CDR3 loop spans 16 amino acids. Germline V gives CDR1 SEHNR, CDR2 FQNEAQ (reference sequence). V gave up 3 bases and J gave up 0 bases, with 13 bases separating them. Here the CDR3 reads CASSFPGPSSTDTQYF. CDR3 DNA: TGTGCCAGCAGCTTTCCAGGTCCGTCTAGCACAGATACGCAGTATTTT.

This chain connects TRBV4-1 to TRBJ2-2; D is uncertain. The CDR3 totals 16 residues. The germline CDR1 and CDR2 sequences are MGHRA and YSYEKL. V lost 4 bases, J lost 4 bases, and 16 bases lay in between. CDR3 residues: CASSLPLGSSTGELFF. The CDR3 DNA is TGCGCCAGCAGCCTACCTTTGGGGTCGAGCACCGGGGAGCTGTTTTTT.